This T cell receptor (beta chain) was retrieved from a study of T cells after yellow fever vaccination. Study findings and constraints: FACS-sorted repertoires could contain abundant clonotypes contaminating from the bulk population. Detected again after the booster were most primary-vaccination clones, at 95% to 98% CD4 and 70% to 90% CD8.

In its sample, this clonotype is large (0.1 to 1%). The antigen is unknown. One entry per CDR3 protein results from TCRdb running MiXCR on the 5' RACE reads. The sample includes fewer than 350,000 distinct CDR3 sequences, roughly 3.5% of them seen just once. Germline V gene data show CDR1 as MNHEY and CDR2 as SVGEGT. The V end was cut by 6 bases, the J end by 2 bases, with 11 bases between. The CDR3 is 14 residues long. The sequence was collected from a young man who received the YFV17D yellow fever vaccine. V gene TRBV6-2 or TRBV6-3 combines with J gene TRBJ1-5, with D maybe TRBD1 (5 bases). The sample was PBMCs, taken on the day of the yellow fever booster vaccination. The CDR3 region is CASRSLQGNQPQHF. CDR3 nucleotides: TGTGCCAGCAGATCACTACAGGGCAATCAGCCCCAGCATTTT.